This T cell receptor beta chain originates from a study of regulatory T cells in long-lasting Graves disease. The time point here: persistent/refractory GD, antithyroid drugs over 5 years with positive TRAb. The TCR library was prepared using RNA isolated from PBMCs. EDTA tubes received 7.5 to 9 milliliters of collected peripheral blood. Findings and limits, study-wide: Results may be inaccurate due to the small sample size. With persistent disease, TRBV28, TRBJ1-2 and TRBJ2-5 were the favored segments. Persistent Graves' patients showed a TCR diversity that was lower than that of newly diagnosed ones.

V shed 9 bases and J shed 2 bases, with 27 bases lying between them. There are 18 residues in the CDR3. CDR1 and CDR2 from the germline V gene are SGHTA and FQGNSA. Notes on this clonotype: Its antigen remains unidentified.

Libraries of TCR beta came from iRepertoire HTBI primers plus Arm-PCR of CDR3 regions. TCRdb fed the multiplex PCR reads into MiXCR, producing one record per CDR3 protein. The sample gives 350,000 to 500,000 distinct CDR3 sequences, roughly 21% of which show up once; 13% to 15% is in the top ten. The source is a female donor with Graves disease. The specimen was peripheral blood mononuclear cells (PBMCs), collected when the disease was refractory, from a patient treated with antithyroid drugs. This chain links TRBV7-2 with TRBJ2-3, with D perhaps given as TRBD1 or TRBD2 (5 bases each). DNA of the CDR3: TGTGCCAGAGGCGGATTAGCGTCCGAAGGGGCACACACAGATACGCAGTATTTT. It yields the protein CARGGLASEGAHTDTQYF.